These 8 T cell receptor beta chains came from one sample sequenced in a study of OX40 agonist ivuxolimab in advanced cancers. Produced via immunoSEQ multiplex PCR; TCRdb's table is partial and in-frame only. The sample includes about 84,000 clones, 94% of them seen just once. Sequenced material: CD4+ or CD8+ T cells sorted from blood, taken in a trial of the OX40 agonist ivuxolimab. The receptors originated from an adult with an advanced solid tumor such as melanoma, head and neck, liver or kidney cancer.

The chain couples TRBV5-1 to TRBJ2-1, with TRBD1 matching over 7 bases. Germline assignment: CDR1 SGHRS and CDR2 YFSETQ. With 3 bases clipped from V and 6 bases from J, the junction kept 6 bases outside the gene matches. The CDR3 sequence is 14 residues long. The CDR3 loop reads CASSYGDSPNEQFF. CDR3 DNA: TGCGCCAGCAGCTACGGGGACAGCCCCAATGAGCAGTTCTTC.

This chain joins TRBV27 and TRBJ1-2; D gene unclear. This CDR3 region has 16 residues. Trimming removed 6 bases from V and 7 bases from J, with 24 bases in between. Germline assignment: CDR1 MNHEY and CDR2 SMNVEV (reference sequence). CDR3 in DNA: TGTGCCAGCAGCCTGGTGGAGGGTGGGCTTCGACGTGGCTACACCTTC. As protein: CASSLVEGGLRRGYTF.

The gene calls are TRBV7-9 and TRBJ2-1; D is tentatively TRBD1 or TRBD2 (5 bases each). Deletions cut 3 bases from V and 7 bases from J, with 13 bases between. The CDR3 totals 14 residues. Germline CDR1 is SEHNR and CDR2 is FQNEAQ (reference sequence). CDR3 amino acids: CASSFGTGFNEQFF. The DNA of the CDR3 is TGTGCCAGCAGCTTCGGGACGGGGTTTAATGAGCAGTTCTTC. Full variable domain (outside the CDR3, taken from reference TRBV7-9 and TRBJ2-1): DTGVSQNPRHKITKRGQNVTFRCDPISEHNRLYWYRQTLGQGPEFLTYFQNEAQLEKSRLLSDRFSAERPKGSFSTLEIQRTEQGDSAMYLCASSFGTGFNEQFFGPGTRLTVL.

The chain recombines TRBV9 with TRBJ2-2; possibly TRBD1 for D (6 bases). The V end was cut by 0 bases, the J end by 13 bases, with 7 bases between. The CDR3 extends over 11 amino acids. Germline CDR1 and CDR2: SGDLS and YYNGEE. The DNA for the CDR3 is TGTGCCAGCAGCGTAGGGGGGCGGCTGTTTTTT. Translating it yields CASSVGGRLFF. Full variable domain (outside the CDR3, taken from reference TRBV9 and TRBJ2-2): DSGVTQTPKHLITATGQRVTLRCSPRSGDLSVYWYQQSLDQGLQFLIQYYNGEERAKGNILERFSAQQFPDLHSELNLSSLELGDSALYFCASSVGGRLFFGEGSRLTVL.

This clone was observed a single time. This chain links TRBV30 with TRBJ2-1, with a tentative D call TRBD2 (6 bases). Germline assignment: CDR1 GTSNPN and CDR2 SVGIG (reference sequence). This CDR3 is built from 17 residues. The V gene lost 1 base and the J gene lost 3 bases, with 19 bases spanning the gap. CDR3 loop: CAWSGGSSGVGYNEQFF. In nucleotides, the CDR3 is TGTGCCTGGAGTGGAGGGTCTTCGGGAGTGGGCTACAATGAGCAGTTCTTC. Combining the CDR3 with reference TRBV30 and TRBJ2-1 gives the whole variable domain SQTIHQWPATLVQPVGSPLSLECTVEGTSNPNLYWYRQAAGRGLQLLFYSVGIGQISSEVPQNLSASRPQDRQFILSSKKLLLSDSGFYLCAWSGGSSGVGYNEQFFGPGTRLTVL.

The J gene is TRBJ1-1, the V gene TRBV19; D not certain. The CDR3 is 14 amino acids. Germline V gene lookup returns CDR1 LNHDA and CDR2 SQIVND (reference sequence). Trimming left V 4 bases short and J 4 bases short, with 13 bases between. The CDR3 spells CASSRTERVTEAFF. CDR3 sequence (DNA): TGTGCCAGTAGTAGAACAGAGAGGGTCACTGAAGCTTTCTTT.

The chain links TRBV28 to TRBJ1-4; 7 bases match TRBD1. The junction had 8 bases not matched to a gene; V was cut back by 8 bases and J by 5 bases. The germline CDR1 and CDR2 sequences are MDHEN and SYDVKM. The CDR3 has 14 residues. CDR3 residues: CASLYRGSNEKLFF. The CDR3 DNA reads as TGTGCCAGCCTCTACAGGGGATCCAATGAAAAACTGTTTTTT. The whole variable domain, filled in from reference TRBV28 and TRBJ1-4, reads DVKVTQSSRYLVKRTGEKVFLECVQDMDHENMFWYRQDPGLGLRLIYFSYDVKMKEKGDIPEGYSVSREKKERFSLILESASTNQTSMYLCASLYRGSNEKLFFGSGTQLSVL.

The rearrangement uses TRBV30 and TRBJ2-3; 15 nucleotides line up with TRBD2. CDR1 is GTSNPN and CDR2 is SVGIG in the germline V gene (reference sequence). This CDR3 is built from 21 residues. V gave up 3 bases and J gave up 1 base; unmatched junction bases: 17. CDR3 in amino acids: CAWRVLRGLAGGPWGTDTQYF. Written as DNA, the CDR3 is TGTGCCTGGAGGGTTCTCCGAGGACTAGCGGGAGGGCCTTGGGGCACAGATACGCAGTATTTT.